This TCR beta chain was identified during a study of T-cell reconstitution after alpha-beta-depleted transplantation in children. Trimming cost V 4 bases and J 6 bases, with 16 bases left between them. CDR1 and CDR2 from the germline V gene are SGHDT and YYEEEE. This CDR3 has 15 amino acids. Preparation of the TCRbeta library was carried out with unique molecular identifiers. TCRdb analysed the PCR reads with MiXCR anew, one entry per CDR3 protein. The repertoire includes a few hundred thousand distinct CDR3 sequences, under 13% of them detected once, and 4.5% to 6% sits in the top ten. This chain uses TRBV5-6 with TRBJ2-2; a weak D match, TRBD1 (6 bases). The sequence was collected from a human donor who donated a stem cell graft to a child with acute myeloid leukemia. The source was PBMCs from the stem cell graft donor, collected from the stem cell graft. DNA of the CDR3: TGTGCCAGCAGCCCCGGGACATGGAGAGCCGGGGAGCTGTTTTTT. Protein sequence: CASSPGTWRAGELFF.